Detailed here is one T cell receptor beta chain. As yet, its antigen is unknown. This CDR3 is built from 13 residues. V gave up 5 bases and J gave up 5 bases, with 12 bases separating them. Germline V gives CDR1 MNHEY, CDR2 SMNVEV (reference sequence). The data derive from a study of beta chain features in type 1 diabetes. Regarding the study as a whole: There was a moderate but significant shortening of TCRB CDR3s in all four CD4+ subsets of Type 1 diabetes patients. Equally in patients and controls, PCR might preferentially amplify shorter templates.

Every bit of the isolated RNA underwent reverse transcription, so sequencing read expressed TCRB transcripts. The protocol was immunoSEQ multiplex PCR, while the TCRdb copy is restricted to in-frame clones and leaves out a portion. The sample comprises roughly 300,000 clones, approximately 9.7% of which are singletons, and about 1% rests with the top ten. The sequencing sample was made of central memory CD4+ T cells from blood. This clonotype was obtained from a man younger than 40 with type 1 diabetes. The genes are TRBV27 and TRBJ1-2; D might be TRBD1 (5 bases). For the CDR3, the DNA is TGTGCCAGCAGTACAAATCAGGGTTATGGCTACACCTTC. Translating it yields CASSTNQGYGYTF.